This T cell receptor beta chain was obtained from a study of blood T cell repertoires in COVID-19. Study in general: The samples span acute and convalescent COVID-19 from the United States, Italy and Spain. Nucleic acid was either cDNA or gDNA, and it came from T cells, B-cell-depleted T cells, or PBMCs.

In the authors' workflow: Amplification of reference gene primers provided the estimated nucleated cell counts. Sequencing used immunoSEQ multiplex PCR; TCRdb keeps in-frame clones, though not all of them. Clonal size and the V and J genes are those of that table, whereas D and trimming came from the DNA. The sample records about 160,000 clones, roughly 91% being singletons. V dropped 3 bases and J dropped 4 bases, with 9 bases sitting between them. In germline, CDR1 is MNHEY, CDR2 SVGAGI. This CDR3 contains 13 residues. The specimen sequenced was peripheral blood. The sequence derives from a woman in her forties or fifties with acute or convalescent COVID-19. The chain combines TRBV6-5 with TRBJ1-1; TRBD1 is a possible D gene (5 bases). CDR3 residues: CASSYGGFTEAFF. For the CDR3, the DNA is TGTGCCAGCAGTTATGGGGGGTTCACTGAAGCTTTCTTT.